This T cell receptor beta chain was retrieved from a study of blood T cell repertoires in COVID-19. Study context: T cells, B-cell-depleted T cells, or PBMCs supplied cDNA or gDNA.

Recruited during active infection, patients (from Seattle) were subsequently followed longitudinally. Produced via immunoSEQ multiplex PCR; TCRdb's table is partial and in-frame only. The sample lists just over 250,000 clones, over 70% seen once, with 9.5% to 13% in the top ten. Sequences were obtained from peripheral blood. The TCR sequence derives from a woman in her seventies with COVID-19, enrolled during active disease.

CDR3 region: CASRTDMNTEAFF. The CDR3 nucleotides read TGTGCCAGCAGGACAGATATGAACACTGAAGCTTTCTTT. V is TRBV12-3 or TRBV12-4 and J is TRBJ1-1, with D maybe TRBD1 (5 bases). The CDR3 extends over 13 amino acids. The V gene lost 6 bases and the J gene lost 0 bases, with 8 bases spanning the gap.